A selection of T cell receptor beta chains follows, all from one sample in a study of response to subunit inactivated influenza vaccine. Each CDR3 protein is one row after TCRdb ran MiXCR on the RT-PCR reads. The top ten clones hold around 13% of a sample with around 470,000 distinct CDR3 sequences, 6.5% to 8% of them seen once. The specimen was PBMCs from blood, collected 23 months after vaccination. Source of these receptors: a man between 50 and 75 years old who received an inactivated influenza vaccine. Each CDR3 is given without its conserved first and last residue.

V	J	CDR3
TRBV20-1	TRBJ2-2	SATEGGELF
TRBV7-2	TRBJ2-1	ASSEDRYNEQF
TRBV7-9	TRBJ1-5	ASSLGTDNQPQH
TRBV12-3/TRBV12-4	TRBJ2-5	ASSSLEEQETQY
TRBV6-1	TRBJ1-5	ASSEDTRIRNQPQH
TRBV12-3/TRBV12-4	TRBJ2-1	ASRLKLGNEQF
TRBV6-2/TRBV6-3	TRBJ1-3	ASSPTIPTGNTIY
TRBV4-3	TRBJ2-1	ASSQDPTGPHGEQF
TRBV28	TRBJ2-1	ASRSPGQGSREQF
TRBV11-2	TRBJ1-1	ASSLDRYRPTEAF
TRBV6-2/TRBV6-3	TRBJ2-1	ASSYGGSSSYNEQF
TRBV9	TRBJ2-1	ASSSTGSQIDEQF
TRBV20-1	TRBJ2-7	SADGRADLPYEQY
TRBV4-2	TRBJ1-2	ASSQGRVNLDRGYGYT
TRBV9	TRBJ1-3	ASRGQGAFSGNTIY
TRBV20-1	TRBJ1-4	SAAYRAGEKLF
TRBV9	TRBJ2-2	ASSVGGTGVTGELF
TRBV21-1	TRBJ2-7	ASPPYEQY
TRBV11-2	TRBJ2-3	ASSLYPGADTQY
TRBV4-2	TRBJ2-7	ASSQLVGQAYEQY
TRBV9	TRBJ2-1	ASSVAGRGGYNEQF
TRBV15	TRBJ1-5	ATSRDPSNQPQH
TRBV7-2	TRBJ2-5	ASSSFSGRARETQY
TRBV15	TRBJ1-4	ATSGGTANLEKLF
TRBV5-1	TRBJ1-6	ASSLASGESPLH
TRBV28	TRBJ2-1	ASSSGGSGSYNEQF
TRBV9	TRBJ2-5	ASGGAGMVTQY
TRBV20-1	TRBJ2-1	SAPGTAYNEQF
TRBV4-2	TRBJ2-5	ASSQGTSGAGTQY
TRBV20-1	TRBJ2-3	SAPPAGTTDTQY
TRBV12-3/TRBV12-4	TRBJ2-1	ASSHPGLAVKSLSYNEQF
TRBV2	TRBJ1-1	ASRLTHTEAF
TRBV5-1	TRBJ2-1	ASSPRLAWEDREQF
TRBV4-2	TRBJ2-1	ASSQDKTIYNEQF
TRBV29-1	TRBJ2-2	SVEEQMNTGELF
TRBV4-1	TRBJ2-5	ASSYLFSGGETQY
TRBV12-3/TRBV12-4	TRBJ2-1	ASSRNSGPLSLGYNEQF
TRBV10-2	TRBJ2-3	ASGTRPDTQY
TRBV5-1	TRBJ2-5	ASSPTPGVQETQY
TRBV7-2	TRBJ2-7	ASSPSPRVGEQY
TRBV29-1	TRBJ1-2	SVDPQGSYGYT
TRBV18	TRBJ2-7	ASSPGTEAYEQY
TRBV5-1	TRBJ2-6	ASSFGVQAGANVLT
TRBV11-2	TRBJ2-7	ASSFFRGSTYEQY
TRBV28	TRBJ2-5	ASNPTSGEETQY
TRBV20-1	TRBJ2-3	SAPRMSTDTQY
TRBV9	TRBJ1-3	ASSVVPASSGNTIY
TRBV9	TRBJ2-2	ASSARQGGGTGELF
TRBV28	TRBJ1-6	ASSLLYGRGSPLH
TRBV14	TRBJ1-6	ASSPRHVSSSSPLH
TRBV6-5	TRBJ1-2	ASSYATQGSYGYT
TRBV28	TRBJ2-1	ASSLSDGRLGNEQF